This entry describes one TCR beta chain. Its target is not known. V shed 2 bases, J shed 0 bases, and the junction held 3 bases outside the gene matches. Germline lookup yields CDR1 SGHDT and CDR2 YYEEEE. There are 15 residues in the CDR3. Libraries were prepared by immunoSEQ multiplex PCR; TCRdb keeps only in-frame clonotypes and omits some of them. The sample includes roughly 33,000 clones, almost 90% of them seen just once. These data belong to a study of T cells in localized non-small cell lung cancer. Study-wide findings and caveats: A single tumor region was sequenced, leaving heterogeneity possible. Uninvolved adjacent lung had higher T cell clonality than tumor and all other tissues.

The sample here was peripheral blood, taken before any cancer treatment. This TCR derives from a woman between 35 and 70 years old with stage I lung adenocarcinoma. V gene TRBV5-6 combines with J gene TRBJ2-3, with TRBD1 identical over 7 bases. The CDR3 sequence is CASSLQGISTDTQYF. In DNA form, the CDR3 reads TGTGCCAGCAGCTTACAGGGGATTAGCACAGATACGCAGTATTTT.